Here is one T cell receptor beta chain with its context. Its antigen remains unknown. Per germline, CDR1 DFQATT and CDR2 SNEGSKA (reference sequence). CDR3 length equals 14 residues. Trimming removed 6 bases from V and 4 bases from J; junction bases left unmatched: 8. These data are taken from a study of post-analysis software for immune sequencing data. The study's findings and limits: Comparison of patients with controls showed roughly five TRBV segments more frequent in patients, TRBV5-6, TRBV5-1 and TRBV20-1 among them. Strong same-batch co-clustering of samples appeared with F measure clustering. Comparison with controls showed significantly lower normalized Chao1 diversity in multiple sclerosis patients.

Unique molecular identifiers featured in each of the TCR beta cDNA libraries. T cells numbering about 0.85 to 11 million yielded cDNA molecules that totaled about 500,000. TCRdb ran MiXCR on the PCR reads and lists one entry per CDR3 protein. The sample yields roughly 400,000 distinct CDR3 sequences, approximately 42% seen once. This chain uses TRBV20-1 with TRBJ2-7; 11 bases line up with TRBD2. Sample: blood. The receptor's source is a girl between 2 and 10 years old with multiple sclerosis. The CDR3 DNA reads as TGCAGTGCAACACTAGCGGGAGTGACGTACGAGCAGTACTTC. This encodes CSATLAGVTYEQYF.